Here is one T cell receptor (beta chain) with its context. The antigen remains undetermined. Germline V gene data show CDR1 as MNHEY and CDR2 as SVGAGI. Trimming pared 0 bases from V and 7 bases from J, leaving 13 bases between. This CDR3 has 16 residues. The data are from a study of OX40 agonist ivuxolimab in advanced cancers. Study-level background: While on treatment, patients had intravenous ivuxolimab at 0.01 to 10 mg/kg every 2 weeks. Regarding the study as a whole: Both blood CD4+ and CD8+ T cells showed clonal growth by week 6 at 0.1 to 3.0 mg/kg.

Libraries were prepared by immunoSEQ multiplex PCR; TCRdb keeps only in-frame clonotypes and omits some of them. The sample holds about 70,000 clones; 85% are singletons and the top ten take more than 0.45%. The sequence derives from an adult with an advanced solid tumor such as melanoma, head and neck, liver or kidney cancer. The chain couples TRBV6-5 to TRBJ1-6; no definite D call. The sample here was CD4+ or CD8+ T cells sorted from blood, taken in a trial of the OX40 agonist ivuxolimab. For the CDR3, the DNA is TGTGCCAGCAGTTACTCGAGGAGGACCCGGAATTCACCCCTCCACTTT. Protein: CASSYSRRTRNSPLHF.